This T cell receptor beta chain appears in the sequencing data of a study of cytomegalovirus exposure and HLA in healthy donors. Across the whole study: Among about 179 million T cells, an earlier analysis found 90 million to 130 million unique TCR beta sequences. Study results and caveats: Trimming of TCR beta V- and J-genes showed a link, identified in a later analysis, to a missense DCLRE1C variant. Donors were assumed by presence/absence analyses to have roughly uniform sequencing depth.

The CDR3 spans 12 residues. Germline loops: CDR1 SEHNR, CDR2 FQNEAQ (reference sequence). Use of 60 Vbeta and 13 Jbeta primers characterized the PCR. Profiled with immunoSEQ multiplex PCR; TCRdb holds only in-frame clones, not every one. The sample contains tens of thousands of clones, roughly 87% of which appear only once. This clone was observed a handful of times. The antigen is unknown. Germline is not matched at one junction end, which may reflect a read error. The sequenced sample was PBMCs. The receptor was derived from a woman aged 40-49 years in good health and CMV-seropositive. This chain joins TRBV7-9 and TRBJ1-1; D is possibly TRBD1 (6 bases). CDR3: CSSSGRGVEAFF. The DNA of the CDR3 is TGTTCCAGCAGCGGGAGGGGGGTTGAAGCTTTCTTT.